Following are 16 T cell receptor beta chains from one sample sequenced in a study of T cells in Graves' hyperthyroidism and ophthalmopathy. Amplified TCR beta CDR3 regions came from RNA transcripts. HTBI primers were the set used in a first-round RT-PCR of the TCR CDR3. TCRdb re-derived calls from the multiplex PCR reads in MiXCR, one entry per CDR3 protein. The sample lists around 400,000 distinct CDR3 sequences; 12% to 15% were seen once. The material sequenced was blood. These TCRs come from a woman aged 55 to 70 with Graves' ophthalmopathy.

This clonotype was detected a few times. This clone may be a read error of a much larger clone one base away. This rearrangement joins TRBV27 to TRBJ2-7, with D perhaps TRBD2 (6 bases). Looked up from germline, CDR1 is MNHEY and CDR2 is SMNVEV (reference sequence). The CDR3 length is 12 residues. V lost 3 bases to trimming and J lost 6 bases, with 9 bases between them. In DNA, the CDR3 is TGTGCCAGCAGTTTTTTGGGGGGCGAGCAGTACTTC. Translated, it gives CASSFLGGEQYF.

This clonotype was detected ten times or more. The chain recombines TRBV24-1 with TRBJ2-1; D could derive from TRBD1 or TRBD2 (5 bases each). Germline values: CDR1 KGHDR, CDR2 SFDVKD. CDR3 length: 13 amino acids. The V end lost 7 bases, the J end lost 4 bases, and 10 bases lay between the germline ends. In DNA, the CDR3 is TGTGCCACCAGAGGGACGGCGTACAATGAGCAGTTCTTC. Its protein product is CATRGTAYNEQFF.

This rearrangement joins TRBV20-1 to TRBJ2-1; D is tentatively TRBD1 or TRBD2 (5 bases each). The germline V gene has CDR1 DFQATT and CDR2 SNEGSKA (reference sequence). V lost 1 base and J lost 10, with 17 bases in between. The CDR3 is made up of 14 amino acids. The CDR3 bases are TGCAGTGCTAGAGGCCCGGGGCCCGTGGGGGAGCAGTTCTTC. This gives the protein CSARGPGPVGEQFF.

This clonotype was seen at least ten times. This chain links TRBV28 with TRBJ2-2; D gene ambiguous. Germline V gene sequence: CDR1 MDHEN, CDR2 SYDVKM. This CDR3 has 11 residues. The V gene lost 3 bases and the J gene lost 8 bases, with 4 bases spanning the gap. CDR3 nucleotides: TGTGCCAGCAGTTTCCAAGGGGAGCTGTTTTTT. This sequence encodes CASSFQGELFF. The full variable domain, its missing parts supplied by reference TRBV28 and TRBJ2-2, is DVKVTQSSRYLVKRTGEKVFLECVQDMDHENMFWYRQDPGLGLRLIYFSYDVKMKEKGDIPEGYSVSREKKERFSLILESASTNQTSMYLCASSFQGELFFGEGSRLTVL.

As regards this clonotype: A read error may be the cause here, since a much bigger clone is one base away. The rearrangement uses TRBV20-1 and TRBJ2-7; 7 nucleotides align to TRBD1. From germline, CDR1 is DFQATT and CDR2 SNEGSKA (reference sequence). The CDR3 runs 15 residues. The CDR3 nucleotides are TGCGGTGCTAGGGCCGACAGGGACCTCTCCTACGAGCAGTACTTC. As protein: CGARADRDLSYEQYF.

Note on this clonotype: One base away lies a much larger clone, so this may be a sequencing read error. V usage is TRBV20-1 and J usage is TRBJ1-5, with D possibly being TRBD1 (6 bases). Germline values: CDR1 DFQATT, CDR2 SNEGSKA (reference sequence). This CDR3 contains 14 residues. The CDR3 reads CSASRGESNQPEHF. CDR3 bases: TGCAGTGCTAGCAGGGGCGAGAGCAATCAGCCCGAGCATTTT.

The sample holds many counts of this clonotype. V gene TRBV5-1 combines with J gene TRBJ2-1; 9 bases match TRBD2. Germline CDR1 and CDR2: SGHRS and YFSETQ. Trimming at V came to 0 bases and at J to 6 bases, leaving 4 bases not matched to a gene. This CDR3 comprises 15 residues. CDR3 sequence: CASSLGLAVINEQFF. DNA for the CDR3: TGCGCCAGCAGCTTGGGACTAGCGGTGATCAATGAGCAGTTCTTC.

The V gene is TRBV5-1, the J gene TRBJ2-5, with 12 bases that match TRBD2. The J segment lost 1 base and the V segment lost 4 bases, leaving 5 bases of the junction unmatched. This CDR3 is built from 16 residues. Germline V lookup: CDR1 SGHRS, CDR2 YFSETQ. The CDR3 coding sequence is TGCGCCAGCAGCGCCTGGACTAGCGGGACCCAAGAGACCCAGTACTTC. Translating it yields CASSAWTSGTQETQYF. Combining the CDR3 with reference TRBV5-1 and TRBJ2-5 gives the whole variable domain KAGVTQTPRYLIKTRGQQVTLSCSPISGHRSVSWYQQTPGQGLQFLFEYFSETQRNKGNFPGRFSGRQFSNSRSEMNVSTLELGDSALYLCASSAWTSGTQETQYFGPGTRLLVL.

This clonotype was recorded at least ten times. V and J are TRBV20-1 and TRBJ1-4, with D possibly being TRBD1 (5 bases). Per the germline V gene, CDR1 is DFQATT and CDR2 is SNEGSKA (reference sequence). Deletions cut 0 bases from V and 7 bases from J, with 12 bases between. The CDR3 extends over 14 amino acids. The CDR3 nucleotides are TGCAGTGCTAGAGATATGGGGGGGAGTGAAAAACTGTTTTTT. It translates to CSARDMGGSEKLFF.

This clonotype turned up a few times. This chain links TRBV12-5 with TRBJ2-1; D is perhaps TRBD1 (6 bases). Germline V lookup: CDR1 LGHNT, CDR2 FRNRAP. V lost 7 bases and J 2 bases, leaving 15 bases between the germline ends. This CDR3 has 15 amino acids. This chain's CDR3 is CASAGQFLTYNEQFF. Written as DNA, the CDR3 is TGTGCTAGTGCTGGACAGTTCCTTACCTACAATGAGCAGTTCTTC.

This clonotype was picked up a small number of times. The chain is built from TRBV28 and TRBJ1-6, with 8 bases that match TRBD1. In germline, CDR1 is MDHEN, CDR2 SYDVKM. The CDR3 loop spans 14 amino acids. V shed 6 bases, J shed 10 bases, and the junction held 8 bases outside the gene matches. DNA of the CDR3: TGTGCCAGCAGCCGCCCAGGGGGCGGATCACCCCTCCACTTT. Its protein is CASSRPGGGSPLHF. Variable domain in full (rest from reference TRBV28 and TRBJ1-6): DVKVTQSSRYLVKRTGEKVFLECVQDMDHENMFWYRQDPGLGLRLIYFSYDVKMKEKGDIPEGYSVSREKKERFSLILESASTNQTSMYLCASSRPGGGSPLHFGNGTRLTVT.

This clonotype was seen ten or more times. V gene TRBV5-1 combines with J gene TRBJ2-7, with D maybe TRBD2 (6 bases). Trimming cost V 0 bases and J 2 bases, with 12 bases left between them. CDR3 length equals 15 residues. Germline V gene data show CDR1 as SGHRS and CDR2 as YFSETQ. CDR3 residues: CASSLAAGQTYEQYF. The DNA for the CDR3 is TGCGCCAGCAGCTTGGCGGCGGGGCAGACCTACGAGCAGTACTTC.

In its sample, this clonotype was seen many times. The chain has TRBV5-6 and TRBJ2-7; the D gene is possibly TRBD2 (5 bases). The CDR3 has 16 amino acids. The V gene lost 3 bases and the J gene lost 4 bases, with 20 bases spanning the gap. Germline CDR1 reads SGHDT; CDR2 reads YYEEEE. DNA for the CDR3: TGTGCCAGCAGCTGGGTCGGACGGGAAATAGGGTACGAGCAGTACTTC. Its protein is CASSWVGREIGYEQYF.

This clonotype was counted many times. J is TRBJ2-7 and V is TRBV2; weak D call: TRBD2 (6 bases). Germline-derived CDR1 and CDR2 are SNHLY and FYNNEI. V was pared by 8 bases and J by 0 bases, with 14 bases between. The CDR3 extends over 14 amino acids. The CDR3 region is CASGLAYLSYEQYF. Here the CDR3 DNA reads TGTGCCAGCGGGCTAGCGTACCTCTCCTACGAGCAGTACTTC.

The sample holds many counts of this clonotype. The CDR3 nucleotides are TGTGCCAGCAGTTTATCGGGCGGGAGGGCCTACAATGAGCAGTTCTTC. It specifies CASSLSGGRAYNEQFF. This sequence joins TRBV27 and TRBJ2-1; 9 nucleotides align to TRBD2. Germline V gives CDR1 MNHEY, CDR2 SMNVEV (reference sequence). The CDR3 has 16 residues. Trimming removed 0 bases from V and 2 bases from J; junction bases left unmatched: 2.

The V and J genes are TRBV19 and TRBJ2-3; TRBD2 matches at 15 bases. This CDR3 has 16 amino acids. CDR1 is LNHDA and CDR2 is SQIVND in the germline V gene (reference sequence). V trimming: 6 bases; J trimming: 4 bases; junction bases outside the gene matches: 5. CDR3 region: CASSRTSGRASDTQYF. The CDR3 DNA reads TGTGCCAGTAGCCGGACTAGCGGGAGGGCCTCAGATACGCAGTATTTT. The full variable domain, its missing parts supplied by reference TRBV19 and TRBJ2-3, is DGGITQSPKYLFRKEGQNVTLSCEQNLNHDAMYWYRQDPGQGLRLIYYSQIVNDFQKGDIAEGYSVSREKKESFPLTVTSAQKNPTAFYLCASSRTSGRASDTQYFGPGTRLTVL.